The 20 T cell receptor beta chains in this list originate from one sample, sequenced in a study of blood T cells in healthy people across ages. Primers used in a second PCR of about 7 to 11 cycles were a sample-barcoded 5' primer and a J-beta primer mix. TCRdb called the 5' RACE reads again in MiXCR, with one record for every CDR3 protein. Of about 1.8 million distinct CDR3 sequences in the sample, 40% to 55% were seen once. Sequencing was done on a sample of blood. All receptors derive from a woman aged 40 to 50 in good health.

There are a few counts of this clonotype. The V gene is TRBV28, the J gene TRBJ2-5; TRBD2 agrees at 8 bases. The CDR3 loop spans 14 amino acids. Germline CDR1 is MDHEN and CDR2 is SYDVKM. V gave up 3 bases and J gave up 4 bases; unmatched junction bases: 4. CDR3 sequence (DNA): TGTGCCAGCAGTTTTTCGCGGGGGGTAGAGACCCAGTACTTC. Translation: CASSFSRGVETQYF.

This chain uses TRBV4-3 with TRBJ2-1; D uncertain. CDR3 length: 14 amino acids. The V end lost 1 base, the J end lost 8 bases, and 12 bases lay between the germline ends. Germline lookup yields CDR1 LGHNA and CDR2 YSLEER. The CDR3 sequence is CASSQGLRVDEQFF. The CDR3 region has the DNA TGCGCCAGCAGCCAAGGATTAAGGGTAGATGAGCAGTTCTTC.

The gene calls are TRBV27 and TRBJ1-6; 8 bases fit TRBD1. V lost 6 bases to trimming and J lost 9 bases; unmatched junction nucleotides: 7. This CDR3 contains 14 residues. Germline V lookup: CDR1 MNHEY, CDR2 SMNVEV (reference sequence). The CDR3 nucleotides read TGTGCCAGCAGGACACAGGGGGTAGGTTCACCCCTCCACTTT. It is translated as CASRTQGVGSPLHF.

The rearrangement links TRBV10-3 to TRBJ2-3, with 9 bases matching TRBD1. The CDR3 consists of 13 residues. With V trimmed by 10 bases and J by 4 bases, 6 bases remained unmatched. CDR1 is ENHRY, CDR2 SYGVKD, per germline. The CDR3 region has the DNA TGTGCCACCACCGGGACAGGGCCAGATACGCAGTATTTT. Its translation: CATTGTGPDTQYF.

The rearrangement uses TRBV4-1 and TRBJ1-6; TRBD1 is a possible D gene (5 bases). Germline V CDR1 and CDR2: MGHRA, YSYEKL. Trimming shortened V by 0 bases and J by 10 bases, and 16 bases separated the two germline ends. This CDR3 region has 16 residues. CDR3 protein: CASSQEPTGAGSPLHF. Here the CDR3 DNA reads TGCGCCAGCAGCCAAGAACCCACAGGCGCCGGGTCACCCCTCCACTTT.

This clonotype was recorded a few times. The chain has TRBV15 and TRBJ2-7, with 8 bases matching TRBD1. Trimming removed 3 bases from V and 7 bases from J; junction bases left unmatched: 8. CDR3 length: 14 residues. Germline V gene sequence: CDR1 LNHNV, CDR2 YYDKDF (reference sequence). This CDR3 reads CATSSTRTGKEQYF. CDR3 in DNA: TGTGCCACCAGCAGTACTAGGACAGGGAAAGAGCAGTACTTC.

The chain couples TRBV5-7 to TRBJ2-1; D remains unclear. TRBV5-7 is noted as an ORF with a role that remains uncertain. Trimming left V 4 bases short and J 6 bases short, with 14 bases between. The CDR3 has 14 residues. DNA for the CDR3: TGTGCCAGCAGCCCCGGGTTGGGTCCCAATGAGCAGTTCTTC. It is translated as CASSPGLGPNEQFF.

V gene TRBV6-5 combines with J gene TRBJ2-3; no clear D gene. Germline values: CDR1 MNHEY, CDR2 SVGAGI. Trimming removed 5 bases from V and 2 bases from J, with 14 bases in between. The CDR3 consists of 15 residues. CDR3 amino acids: CASSRAQLATDTQYF. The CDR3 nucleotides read TGTGCCAGCAGTAGGGCCCAACTGGCCACAGATACGCAGTATTTT.

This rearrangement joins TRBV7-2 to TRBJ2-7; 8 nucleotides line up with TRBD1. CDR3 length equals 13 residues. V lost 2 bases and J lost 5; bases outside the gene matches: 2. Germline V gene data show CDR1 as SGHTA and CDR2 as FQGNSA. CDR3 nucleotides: TGTGCCAGCAGCTTAAGGACAGGGAACGAGCAGTACTTC. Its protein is CASSLRTGNEQYF.

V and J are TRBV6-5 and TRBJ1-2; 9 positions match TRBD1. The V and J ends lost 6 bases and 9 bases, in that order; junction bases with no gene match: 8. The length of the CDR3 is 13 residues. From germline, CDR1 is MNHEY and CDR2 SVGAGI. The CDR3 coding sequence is TGTGCCAGCAGCTCCGGGACAGGGAGGAGCTACACCTTC. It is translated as CASSSGTGRSYTF.

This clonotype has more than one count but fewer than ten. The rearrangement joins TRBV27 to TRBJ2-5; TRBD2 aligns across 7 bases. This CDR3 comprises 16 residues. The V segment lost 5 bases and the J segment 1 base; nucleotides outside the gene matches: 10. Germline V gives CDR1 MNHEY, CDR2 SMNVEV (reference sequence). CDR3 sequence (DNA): TGTGCCAGCAGTACCCAGACTAGCAGACTCCAAGAGACCCAGTACTTC. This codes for CASSTQTSRLQETQYF.

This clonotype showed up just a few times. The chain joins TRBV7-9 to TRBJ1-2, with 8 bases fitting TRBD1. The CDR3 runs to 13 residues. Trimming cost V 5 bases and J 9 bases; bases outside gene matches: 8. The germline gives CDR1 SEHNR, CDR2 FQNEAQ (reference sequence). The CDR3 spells CASSPGDRTRYTF. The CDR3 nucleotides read TGTGCCAGCAGCCCAGGGGACAGGACTCGCTACACCTTC. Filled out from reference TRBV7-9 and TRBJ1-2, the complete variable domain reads DTGVSQNPRHKITKRGQNVTFRCDPISEHNRLYWYRQTLGQGPEFLTYFQNEAQLEKSRLLSDRFSAERPKGSFSTLEIQRTEQGDSAMYLCASSPGDRTRYTFGSGTRLTVV.

This CDR3 is CASSPHSNYQETQYF. The CDR3 coding sequence is TGTGCCAGCAGTCCGCACAGTAACTACCAAGAGACCCAGTACTTC. The genes are TRBV6-2 or TRBV6-3 and TRBJ2-5; the D is unclear. Deletions cut 5 bases from V and 0 bases from J, with 13 bases between. The length of the CDR3 is 15 residues. Germline values: CDR1 MNHEY, CDR2 SVGEGT.

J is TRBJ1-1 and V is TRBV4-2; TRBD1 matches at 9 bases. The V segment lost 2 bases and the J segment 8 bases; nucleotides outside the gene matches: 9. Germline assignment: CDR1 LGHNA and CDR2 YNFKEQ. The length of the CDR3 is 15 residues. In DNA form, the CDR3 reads TGTGCCAGCAGCCAAACCGGGACAGGGAAGGTGGAAGCTTTCTTT. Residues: CASSQTGTGKVEAFF.

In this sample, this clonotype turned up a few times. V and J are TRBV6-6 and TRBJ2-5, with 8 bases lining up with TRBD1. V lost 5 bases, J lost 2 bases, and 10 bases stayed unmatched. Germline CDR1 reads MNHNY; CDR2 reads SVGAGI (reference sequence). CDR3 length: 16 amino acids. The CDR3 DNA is TGTGCCAGCAGTCTGGGGACAGGATTGCTACAAGAGACCCAGTACTTC. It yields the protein CASSLGTGLLQETQYF.

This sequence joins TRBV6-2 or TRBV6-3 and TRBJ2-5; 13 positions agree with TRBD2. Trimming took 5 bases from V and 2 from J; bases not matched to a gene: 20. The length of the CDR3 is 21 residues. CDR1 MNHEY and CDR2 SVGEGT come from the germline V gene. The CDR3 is CASSPYPPGTSGTFYQETQYF. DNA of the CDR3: TGTGCCAGCAGTCCTTATCCTCCCGGGACTAGCGGGACCTTTTATCAAGAGACCCAGTACTTC.

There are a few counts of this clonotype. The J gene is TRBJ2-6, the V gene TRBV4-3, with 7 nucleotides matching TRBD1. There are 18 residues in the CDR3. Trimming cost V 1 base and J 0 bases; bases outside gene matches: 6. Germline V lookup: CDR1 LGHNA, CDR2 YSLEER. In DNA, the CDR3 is TGCGCCAGCAGCCAAGCACAGGGGCCTAGCTCTGGGGCCAACGTCCTGACTTTC. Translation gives CASSQAQGPSSGANVLTF.

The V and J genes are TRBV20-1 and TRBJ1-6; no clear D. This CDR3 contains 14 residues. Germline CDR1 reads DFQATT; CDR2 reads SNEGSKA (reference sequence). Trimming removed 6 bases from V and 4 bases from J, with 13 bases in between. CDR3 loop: CSARSAYYNSPLHF. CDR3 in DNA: TGCAGTGCCCGCTCAGCCTATTATAATTCACCCCTCCACTTT.

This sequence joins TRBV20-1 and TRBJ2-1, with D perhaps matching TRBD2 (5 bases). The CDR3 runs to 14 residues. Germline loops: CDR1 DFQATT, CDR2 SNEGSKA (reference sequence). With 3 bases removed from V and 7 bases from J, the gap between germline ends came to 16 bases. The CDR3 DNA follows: TGCAGTGCTAGCGGCCTAGCAGGCGTTAATGAGCAGTTCTTC. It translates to CSASGLAGVNEQFF.

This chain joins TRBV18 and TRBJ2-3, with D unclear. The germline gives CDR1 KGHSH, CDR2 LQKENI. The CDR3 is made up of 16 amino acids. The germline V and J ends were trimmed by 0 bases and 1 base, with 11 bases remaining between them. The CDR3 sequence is CASSPPGVVGTDTQYF. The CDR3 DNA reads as TGTGCCAGCTCACCACCGGGTGTAGTGGGCACAGATACGCAGTATTTT. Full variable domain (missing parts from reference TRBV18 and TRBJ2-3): NAGVMQNPRHLVRRRGQEARLRCSPMKGHSHVYWYRQLPEEGLKFMVYLQKENIIDESGMPKERFSAEFPKEGPSILRIQQVVRGDSAAYFCASSPPGVVGTDTQYFGPGTRLTVL.